The rows below give T cell receptor beta chains drawn from one sample of a study of blood T cells in healthy people across ages. One entry per CDR3 protein results from TCRdb running MiXCR on the 5' RACE reads. Here the sample spans 540,000 or so distinct CDR3 sequences, roughly 29% being singletons. Material: blood. Source of these receptors: a woman in her sixties or seventies in good health. The CDR3 runs from the conserved cysteine through the conserved F or W.

V	J	CDR3
TRBV20-1	NA	CSARDPRGKETQYF
TRBV29-1	TRBJ1-2	CSVEFYGYTF
TRBV20-1	TRBJ2-2	CSARQGINTGELFF
TRBV12-3/TRBV12-4	TRBJ1-2	CASSFRGAGYTF
TRBV7-2	TRBJ2-1	CASSPHPGNYNEQFF
TRBV7-9	TRBJ1-1	CASTFEGNTEAFF
TRBV5-1	TRBJ2-3	CASSLSGGVVDTQYF
TRBV12-3/TRBV12-4	TRBJ2-1	CASTERVNLNEQFF
TRBV27	TRBJ2-2	CASSPRGGGDGTGELFF
TRBV20-1	TRBJ1-2	CSATKAGGAGYGYTF
TRBV7-2	TRBJ1-6	CASRLKDSYNSPLHF
TRBV3-1	TRBJ1-1	CASSPQGDHTEAFF
TRBV27	TRBJ1-4	CASSLKGDSNEKLFF
TRBV13	TRBJ1-2	CASTTTIGDGTGHGYTF
TRBV4-3	TRBJ2-1	CASRLGGGTDEQFF
TRBV29-1	NA	CSVEVNGLEQFF
TRBV10-3	TRBJ1-1	CASHQDTYAEAFF
TRBV5-1	TRBJ2-3	CASNPGDIDTQYF
TRBV5-1	TRBJ2-5	CASSLEVAVGETQYF
TRBV18	TRBJ2-2	CASSPRGAGELFF
TRBV4-3	TRBJ2-3	CASSQRGPDTQYF
TRBV4-2	TRBJ2-1	CASSPGGKPGDEQFF
TRBV21-1	TRBJ1-2	CASSKVGRGSGYTF
TRBV5-1	TRBJ1-6	CASSLKGSADSSSPLHF
TRBV6-4	TRBJ1-5	CASSVTGGNQPQHF
TRBV9	TRBJ2-3	CASSVVSTGGAIDTQYF
TRBV6-5	TRBJ1-2	CASSRVRGGSGYTF
TRBV20-1	TRBJ1-2	CSARGQGYGYTF
TRBV18	TRBJ1-2	CASSSTGENYGYTF
TRBV5-4	TRBJ2-4	CASSLRTKVNIQYF
TRBV20-1	TRBJ2-5	CSARDRLGGETQYF
TRBV7-8	TRBJ2-5	CASSLGSLVGALQETQYF
TRBV5-1	TRBJ2-2	CASSLEVNTGELFF
TRBV4-1	TRBJ2-1	CASSRTSGGVETKYF
TRBV20-1	TRBJ2-5	CSARLSGLAGRGETQYF
TRBV3-1	TRBJ1-2	CASGRGSGNYGYTF
TRBV7-7	NA	CASSLDMVGEQFF